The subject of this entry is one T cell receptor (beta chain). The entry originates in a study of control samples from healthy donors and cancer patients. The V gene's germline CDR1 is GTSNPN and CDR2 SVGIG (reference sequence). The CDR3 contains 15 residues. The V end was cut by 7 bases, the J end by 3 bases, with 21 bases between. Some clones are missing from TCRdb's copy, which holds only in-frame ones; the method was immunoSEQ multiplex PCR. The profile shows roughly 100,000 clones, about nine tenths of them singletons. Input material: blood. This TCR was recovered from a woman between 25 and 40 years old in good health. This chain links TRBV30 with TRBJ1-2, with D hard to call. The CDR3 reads CASDETPPPDYGYTF. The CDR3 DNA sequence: TGTGCCTCCGACGAGACACCCCCTCCGGACTATGGCTACACCTTC.